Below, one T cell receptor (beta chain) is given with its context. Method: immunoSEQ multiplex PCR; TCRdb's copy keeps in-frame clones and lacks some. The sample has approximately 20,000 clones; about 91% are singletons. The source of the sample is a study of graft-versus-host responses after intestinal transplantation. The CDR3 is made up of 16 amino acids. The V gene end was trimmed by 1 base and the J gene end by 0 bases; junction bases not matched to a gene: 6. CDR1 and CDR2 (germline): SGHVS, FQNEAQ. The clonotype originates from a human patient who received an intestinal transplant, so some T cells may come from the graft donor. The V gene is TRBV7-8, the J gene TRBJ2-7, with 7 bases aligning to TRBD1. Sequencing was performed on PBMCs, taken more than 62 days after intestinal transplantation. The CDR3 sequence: CASSLEGAASSYEQYF. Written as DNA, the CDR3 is TGTGCCAGCAGCTTAGAGGGGGCAGCGAGCTCCTACGAGCAGTACTTC.